This passage covers 25 T cell receptor beta chains from one sample sequenced in a study of cytomegalovirus exposure and HLA in healthy donors. PCR employed 60 Vbeta and 13 Jbeta primers. Using immunoSEQ multiplex PCR, the repertoire was profiled, and TCRdb retains in-frame clones only, with some absent. The sample contains about 130,000 clones, 60% to 85% of which appear only once. Sequenced: PBMCs. These receptors were collected from a female donor in good health and CMV-seronegative.

The rearrangement links TRBV6-4 to TRBJ2-3, with 9 bases lining up with TRBD2. The germline V gene has CDR1 MRHNA and CDR2 SNTAGT. With V trimmed by 2 bases and J by 6 bases, 6 bases remained unmatched. This CDR3 has 15 amino acids. The CDR3 reads CASSDGGGAYDTQYF. The DNA of the CDR3 is TGTGCCAGCAGTGACGGCGGGGGGGCCTATGATACGCAGTATTTT.

The gene calls are TRBV7-9 and TRBJ2-7, with 8 bases matching TRBD1. The CDR3 is made up of 13 amino acids. J lost 6 bases, V lost 4 bases, and 5 bases had no gene match. Germline CDR1 and CDR2: SEHNR and FQNEAQ (reference sequence). The CDR3: CASSYRTGSEQYF. CDR3 DNA sequence: TGTGCCAGCAGCTACCGGACAGGGTCCGAGCAGTACTTC.

In regard to this clone: A read error may account for a junction end that differs from germline. The genes are TRBV7-9 and TRBJ2-3; 11 nucleotides align to TRBD2. Germline lookup yields CDR1 SEHNR and CDR2 FQNEAQ (reference sequence). CDR3 length equals 17 residues. Written as DNA, the CDR3 is TGTTCCAGCAGCTTAGAAGTAGCGGGGGGGCCGCTAGATACGCAGTATTTT. Translating it yields CSSSLEVAGGPLDTQYF.

V usage is TRBV7-9 and J usage is TRBJ2-3, with 10 bases matching TRBD2. CDR3 length: 16 amino acids. Trimming cost V 6 bases and J 3 bases; bases outside gene matches: 9. Germline CDR1 and CDR2: SEHNR and FQNEAQ (reference sequence). CDR3: CASSPQRGGLTDTQYF. The CDR3 DNA follows: TGTGCCAGCAGTCCACAGCGGGGGGGCCTGACAGATACGCAGTATTTT.

This chain uses TRBV11-2 with TRBJ2-7, with D unclear. From germline, CDR1 is SGHAT and CDR2 FQNNGV. V lost 5 bases to trimming and J lost 4 bases, with 12 bases between them. The CDR3 has 13 amino acids. In DNA, the CDR3 is TGTGCCAGCAGCCGCACGAACGGGTACGAGCAGTACTTC. It encodes CASSRTNGYEQYF.

The rearrangement joins TRBV30 to TRBJ2-3, with TRBD2 as a possible D gene (5 bases). Germline V gene data show CDR1 as GTSNPN and CDR2 as SVGIG (reference sequence). This CDR3 comprises 14 residues. Between the trimmed V and J ends, which lost 0 bases and 2 bases, there was a span of 9 bases. CDR3 coding DNA: TGTGCCTGGAGTGTACGAGGGATCACAGATACGCAGTATTTT. Residues: CAWSVRGITDTQYF.

The chain uses TRBV7-6 and TRBJ2-1; D is possibly TRBD2 (5 bases). The CDR3 length is 12 residues. Germline lookup yields CDR1 SGHVS and CDR2 FNYEAQ. Trimming cost V 5 bases and J 8 bases, with 10 bases left between them. The CDR3 region is CASSPLGDEQFF. The CDR3 coding sequence is TGTGCCAGCAGCCCCCTCGGGGATGAGCAGTTCTTC.

This clone was seen once. This chain links TRBV27 with TRBJ2-1, with D perhaps matching TRBD1 (6 bases). Germline V gives CDR1 MNHEY, CDR2 SMNVEV (reference sequence). V lost 4 bases and J 12 bases, leaving 10 bases between the germline ends. The CDR3 sequence is 11 residues long. DNA of the CDR3: TGTGCCAGCAGTTCCCTCAGGGGGCAGTTCTTC. It is translated as CASSSLRGQFF.

This clone was detected a few times. The chain links TRBV19 to TRBJ1-1; possible D gene TRBD1, 5 bases. CDR3 length equals 15 residues. The germline V and J ends were trimmed by 4 bases and 1 base, with 13 bases remaining between them. CDR1 and CDR2 from the germline V gene are LNHDA and SQIVND (reference sequence). CDR3 in amino acids: CASSTFDSSNTEAFF. CDR3 coding DNA: TGTGCCAGTAGTACCTTCGACAGTTCGAACACTGAAGCTTTCTTT.

This clone was picked up one time. The junction departs from germline at one end; a sequencing error may be responsible. V gene TRBV4-1 combines with J gene TRBJ2-4, with D hard to call. This CDR3 spans 13 amino acids. CDR1 and CDR2 (germline): MGHRA, YSYEKL. The CDR3 protein is CASSLSGKNSQYF. CDR3 nucleotides: TGCGCCAGCAGCCTCTCCGGCAAAAACAGTCAGTACTTC.

The genes are TRBV21-1 and TRBJ2-3; the table calls TRBD2, which could not be checked here. TRBV21-1 is reported as a pseudogene. The CDR3 has 14 residues. CDR3 in DNA: TGTGCCAGCAGCGAGGCCGACGGGACAGATACGCAGTATTTT. This gives the protein CASSEADGTDTQYF.

V usage is TRBV5-1 and J usage is TRBJ2-7, with a tentative D call TRBD1 (7 bases). The CDR3 extends over 15 amino acids. V was shortened by 3 bases and J by 3 bases, with 16 bases between the two germline ends. CDR1 is SGHRS, CDR2 YFSETQ, per germline. The CDR3 nucleotides read TGCGCCAGCAGCTGGACACCAGGGGGGAGCTACGAGCAGTACTTC. Its protein product is CASSWTPGGSYEQYF.

The chain is built from TRBV4-2 and TRBJ2-1; TRBD2 matches 16 bases. The CDR3 consists of 20 residues. Trimming at V came to 0 bases and at J to 2 bases, leaving 7 bases not matched to a gene. Germline V lookup: CDR1 LGHNA, CDR2 YNFKEQ. The CDR3: CASSQDPGLAGGWAYNEQFF. CDR3 DNA sequence: TGTGCCAGCAGCCAAGATCCGGGACTAGCGGGAGGGTGGGCCTACAATGAGCAGTTCTTC.

This clone occurred once. The genes are TRBV4-2 and TRBJ1-5; 7 bases map to TRBD1. Trimming cost V 6 bases and J 4 bases; bases outside gene matches: 9. Germline V gene sequence: CDR1 LGHNA, CDR2 YNFKEQ. There are 15 residues in the CDR3. CDR3 protein: CASSGSWDRNQPQHF. The CDR3 coding sequence is TGTGCCAGCAGTGGATCTTGGGACAGAAATCAGCCCCAGCATTTT.

This chain uses TRBV5-5 with TRBJ2-1; D is perhaps TRBD1 (6 bases). The germline gives CDR1 SGHKS, CDR2 YYEKEE (reference sequence). Trimming cost V 4 bases and J 4 bases, with 12 bases left between them. The CDR3 spans 14 residues. CDR3 in DNA: TGTGCCAGCAGCCCAGAGACAGGATACAATGAGCAGTTCTTC. Protein: CASSPETGYNEQFF.

This clone was recorded a few times. The gene calls are TRBV7-3 and TRBJ2-1, with 10 bases that match TRBD2. CDR1 is SGHTA, CDR2 FQGTGA, per germline. Germline trimming cut 3 bases from V and 5 bases from J; bases unmatched to any gene: 1. This CDR3 is 14 amino acids long. CDR3 nucleotide sequence: TGTGCCAGCAGCTTGCTAGCGGGGGACAATGAGCAGTTCTTC. Protein sequence: CASSLLAGDNEQFF.

The rearrangement joins TRBV5-6 to TRBJ2-3, with D unresolved. In germline, CDR1 is SGHDT, CDR2 YYEEEE. CDR3 length: 13 amino acids. With 5 bases removed from V and 5 bases from J, the gap between germline ends came to 12 bases. In nucleotides, the CDR3 is TGTGCCAGCAGTTTTACGTCCGGAGATACGCAGTATTTT. It is translated as CASSFTSGDTQYF.

J is TRBJ1-5 and V is TRBV19, with D hard to call. Trimming removed 3 bases at V and 0 bases at J, with 6 bases between. This CDR3 is built from 14 residues. CDR1 is LNHDA and CDR2 is SQIVND in the germline V gene (reference sequence). The CDR3 coding sequence is TGTGCCAGTAGTATCCAGAATAGCAATCAGCCCCAGCATTTT. It translates to CASSIQNSNQPQHF.

The chain is built from TRBV18 and TRBJ2-7; D may be TRBD1 (5 bases). The germline gives CDR1 KGHSH, CDR2 LQKENI. V lost 5 bases and J 2 bases, leaving 13 bases between the germline ends. The CDR3 contains 14 residues. CDR3 region: CASSIGAVTYEQYF. The CDR3 DNA is TGTGCCAGCTCAATTGGGGCCGTTACCTACGAGCAGTACTTC.

This chain links TRBV10-3 with TRBJ2-7; D might be TRBD1 (6 bases). There are 14 residues in the CDR3. The germline gives CDR1 ENHRY, CDR2 SYGVKD. Trimming pared 3 bases from V and 4 bases from J, leaving 13 bases between. The CDR3 sequence: CAISDGRQGYEQYF. CDR3 sequence (DNA): TGTGCCATCAGTGATGGCAGGCAGGGGTACGAGCAGTACTTC.

The rearrangement joins TRBV25-1 to TRBJ2-1; D might be TRBD1 (5 bases). Germline CDR1 MGHDK, CDR2 SYGVNS. The V end lost 7 bases, the J end lost 8 bases, and 21 bases lay between the germline ends. CDR3 length equals 15 residues. CDR3 coding DNA: TGTGCCAGCAACACCCTGGGGCAGACAATCGATGAGCAGTTCTTC. It translates to CASNTLGQTIDEQFF.

A single count supports this clone. This chain connects TRBV2 to TRBJ2-7; tentatively, D is TRBD1 (5 bases). V lost 6 bases and J 6 bases, leaving 21 bases between the germline ends. Germline loops: CDR1 SNHLY, CDR2 FYNNEI. The CDR3 totals 15 residues. Written as DNA, the CDR3 is TGTGCCAGCAGCCACAGGAGTAACCTCCTACGCGAGCAGTACTTC. Encoded protein: CASSHRSNLLREQYF.

V and J are TRBV2 and TRBJ1-3, with TRBD1 matching 7 bases. Trimming removed 6 bases from V and 1 base from J; junction bases left unmatched: 6. This CDR3 has 15 amino acids. Per germline, CDR1 SNHLY and CDR2 FYNNEI. The CDR3 DNA reads TGTGCCAGCAGGGTACAGGGGTATTCTGGAAACACCATATATTTT. Translated: CASRVQGYSGNTIYF.

V usage is TRBV19 and J usage is TRBJ1-1; D is uncertain. The ends were cut back, 1 base at V and 1 base at J, with 7 bases in the middle. This CDR3 has 14 amino acids. Germline assignment: CDR1 LNHDA and CDR2 SQIVND (reference sequence). CDR3 coding DNA: TGTGCCAGTAGTATAGGACATTCGAACACTGAAGCTTTCTTT. Its translation is CASSIGHSNTEAFF. Full variable domain (remainder filled in from reference TRBV19 and TRBJ1-1): DGGITQSPKYLFRKEGQNVTLSCEQNLNHDAMYWYRQDPGQGLRLIYYSQIVNDFQKGDIAEGYSVSREKKESFPLTVTSAQKNPTAFYLCASSIGHSNTEAFFGQGTRLTVV.

This chain links TRBV29-1 with TRBJ1-2, with 8 bases identical to TRBD1. V trimming: 5 bases; J trimming: 4 bases; junction bases outside the gene matches: 6. The CDR3 extends over 13 amino acids. The V gene's germline CDR1 is SQVTM and CDR2 ANQGSEA. CDR3 amino acids: CSVRKGQGYGYTF. CDR3 coding DNA: TGCAGCGTTCGAAAAGGACAGGGCTATGGCTACACCTTC.